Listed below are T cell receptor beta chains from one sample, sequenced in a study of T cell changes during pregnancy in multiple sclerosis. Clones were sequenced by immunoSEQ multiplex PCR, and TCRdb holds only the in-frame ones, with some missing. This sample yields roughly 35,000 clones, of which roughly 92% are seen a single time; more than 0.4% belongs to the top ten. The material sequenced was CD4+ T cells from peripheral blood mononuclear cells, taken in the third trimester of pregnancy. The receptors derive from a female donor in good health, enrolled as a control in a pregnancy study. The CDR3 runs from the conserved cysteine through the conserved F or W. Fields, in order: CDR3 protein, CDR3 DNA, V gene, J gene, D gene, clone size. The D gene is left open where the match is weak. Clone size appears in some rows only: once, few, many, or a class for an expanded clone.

CDR3aa: CASSLVRASFRKNTGELFF
CDR3nt: TGTGCCAGCAGCTTAGTGAGGGCTAGCTTCCGAAAAAACACCGGGGAGCTGTTTTTT
v_gene: TRBV11-1
j_gene: TRBJ2-2
d_gene: NA
abundance: once

CDR3aa: CASSQDVSSETFTDTQYF
CDR3nt: TGCGCCAGCAGCCAAGACGTTTCTAGCGAGACCTTCACAGATACGCAGTATTTT
v_gene: TRBV4-3
j_gene: TRBJ2-3
d_gene: NA
abundance: NA

CDR3aa: CASSLAVGRREKLFF
CDR3nt: TGTGCCAGCAGCTTAGCGGTAGGGCGGAGGGAAAAACTGTTTTTT
v_gene: TRBV7-2
j_gene: TRBJ1-4
d_gene: NA
abundance: NA

CDR3aa: CASSFGGVVDTQYF
CDR3nt: TGTGCCAGCAGCTTTGGCGGGGTCGTGGATACGCAGTATTTT
v_gene: TRBV7-3
j_gene: TRBJ2-3
d_gene: NA
abundance: NA

CDR3aa: CASSEGTGGIGSYTF
CDR3nt: TGTGCCAGCAGTGAGGGGACAGGAGGGATTGGAAGCTACACCTTC
v_gene: TRBV27
j_gene: TRBJ1-2
d_gene: TRBD1
abundance: NA

CDR3aa: CASSLSGRANTEAFF
CDR3nt: TGTGCCAGCTCGTTGTCAGGGAGGGCGAACACTGAAGCTTTCTTT
v_gene: TRBV18
j_gene: TRBJ1-1
d_gene: NA
abundance: NA

CDR3aa: CASSLGPTGTGTDTQYF
CDR3nt: TGTGCCAGCAGCTTAGGACCCACAGGGACCGGCACAGATACGCAGTATTTT
v_gene: TRBV7-3
j_gene: TRBJ2-3
d_gene: NA
abundance: once

CDR3aa: CASSLVGRVGTEAFF
CDR3nt: TGTGCCAGCAGCTTGGTGGGCAGGGTGGGCACTGAAGCTTTCTTT
v_gene: TRBV5-4
j_gene: TRBJ1-1
d_gene: NA
abundance: NA

CDR3aa: CSASQGGGYTF
CDR3nt: TGCAGTGCTAGTCAAGGGGGTGGCTACACCTTC
v_gene: TRBV20-1
j_gene: TRBJ1-2
d_gene: NA
abundance: NA

CDR3aa: CASSDRDRVGYGYTF
CDR3nt: TGTGCCAGCAGCGACCGGGACAGGGTCGGCTATGGCTACACCTTC
v_gene: TRBV9
j_gene: TRBJ1-2
d_gene: TRBD1
abundance: NA

CDR3aa: CASSAQGAGADTQYF
CDR3nt: TGTGCCAGCAGCGCTCAGGGGGCAGGGGCAGATACGCAGTATTTT
v_gene: TRBV28
j_gene: TRBJ2-3
d_gene: TRBD1
abundance: NA

CDR3aa: CASSLGPGGYGADTQYF
CDR3nt: TGTGCCAGCAGCTTAGGGCCAGGGGGCTACGGAGCAGATACGCAGTATTTT
v_gene: TRBV7-2
j_gene: TRBJ2-3
d_gene: TRBD1
abundance: once

CDR3aa: CAISGQGGTNEKLFF
CDR3nt: TGTGCCATCAGTGGACAGGGAGGAACTAATGAAAAACTGTTTTTT
v_gene: TRBV10-3
j_gene: TRBJ1-4
d_gene: TRBD1
abundance: NA

CDR3aa: CASSLTKAGEQYF
CDR3nt: TGTGCCAGCAGCTTAACGAAGGCGGGCGAGCAGTACTTC
v_gene: TRBV7-3
j_gene: TRBJ2-7
d_gene: NA
abundance: NA

CDR3aa: CASAEAKNIQYF
CDR3nt: TGTGCCAGCGCGGAGGCCAAAAACATTCAGTACTTC
v_gene: TRBV7-2
j_gene: TRBJ2-4
d_gene: NA
abundance: NA

CDR3aa: CASSQGRTGQGWDEQYF
CDR3nt: TGCGCCAGCAGCCAAGGAAGGACGGGACAGGGCTGGGACGAGCAGTACTTC
v_gene: TRBV4-1
j_gene: TRBJ2-7
d_gene: TRBD1
abundance: NA

CDR3aa: CASSLVGQGDEKLFF
CDR3nt: TGTGCCAGCAGTTTAGTCGGACAGGGGGATGAAAAACTGTTTTTT
v_gene: TRBV28
j_gene: TRBJ1-4
d_gene: TRBD1
abundance: once

CDR3aa: CASSLAGGPGETQYF
CDR3nt: TGTGCCAGCAGCTTAGCGGGGGGGCCGGGGGAGACCCAGTACTTC
v_gene: TRBV7-2
j_gene: TRBJ2-5
d_gene: NA
abundance: once

CDR3aa: CASMPSSSYNSPLHF
CDR3nt: TGTGCCAGCATGCCGTCCAGCTCCTATAATTCACCCCTCCACTTT
v_gene: TRBV25-1
j_gene: TRBJ1-6
d_gene: NA
abundance: once

CDR3aa: CASSLVAGPGEQFF
CDR3nt: TGTGCCAGCAGCTTGGTTGCGGGGCCCGGGGAGCAGTTCTTC
v_gene: TRBV7-8
j_gene: TRBJ2-1
d_gene: NA
abundance: once

CDR3aa: CASSLVAGSSTSYEQYF
CDR3nt: TGCGCCAGCAGCCTAGTAGCGGGGTCCTCTACCTCCTACGAGCAGTACTTC
v_gene: TRBV4-1
j_gene: TRBJ2-7
d_gene: TRBD2
abundance: NA

CDR3aa: CATSRDEAGLPYEQYF
CDR3nt: TGTGCCACCAGCAGGGACGAGGCAGGGTTACCCTACGAGCAGTACTTC
v_gene: TRBV15
j_gene: TRBJ2-7
d_gene: NA
abundance: NA

CDR3aa: CAWSGTDRGLTYEQYF
CDR3nt: TGTGCCTGGAGTGGAACAGACAGGGGCCTAACCTACGAGCAGTACTTC
v_gene: TRBV30
j_gene: TRBJ2-7
d_gene: TRBD1
abundance: NA

CDR3aa: CASSLGDKDTQYF
CDR3nt: TGTGCCAGCAGTTTAGGGGACAAGGATACGCAGTATTTT
v_gene: TRBV28
j_gene: TRBJ2-3
d_gene: NA
abundance: NA

CDR3aa: CASTQGGSGANVLTF
CDR3nt: TGTGCCAGCACCCAGGGGGGATCTGGGGCCAACGTCCTGACTTTC
v_gene: TRBV28
j_gene: TRBJ2-6
d_gene: NA
abundance: once

CDR3aa: CASSLQGAGANVLTF
CDR3nt: TGTGCCAGCAGCTTACAGGGCGCTGGGGCCAACGTCCTGACTTTC
v_gene: TRBV7-2
j_gene: TRBJ2-6
d_gene: NA
abundance: NA

CDR3aa: CASSSGTSVDEQFF
CDR3nt: TGTGCCAGCAGCTCGGGGACTAGCGTAGATGAGCAGTTCTTC
v_gene: TRBV11-3
j_gene: TRBJ2-1
d_gene: TRBD2
abundance: NA

CDR3aa: CASGLPRGAGTGELFF
CDR3nt: TGTGCTAGTGGCCTCCCCCGGGGGGCGGGCACCGGGGAGCTGTTTTTT
v_gene: TRBV12-5
j_gene: TRBJ2-2
d_gene: NA
abundance: NA

CDR3aa: CASSIQTPNTEAFF
CDR3nt: TGTGCCAGTAGTATACAGACACCGAACACTGAAGCTTTCTTT
v_gene: TRBV19
j_gene: TRBJ1-1
d_gene: NA
abundance: NA

CDR3aa: CASSHSGRADTQYF
CDR3nt: TGTGCCAGCAGCCATAGCGGTCGTGCAGATACGCAGTATTTT
v_gene: TRBV14
j_gene: TRBJ2-3
d_gene: NA
abundance: NA

CDR3aa: CASSQGRGQGNTEAFF
CDR3nt: TGTGCCAGCAGCCAAGGGAGGGGCCAAGGGAACACTGAAGCTTTCTTT
v_gene: TRBV4-2
j_gene: TRBJ1-1
d_gene: NA
abundance: NA

CDR3aa: CASSNSLSGQGRQPQHF
CDR3nt: TGTGCCAGCAGCAACTCTCTTTCGGGACAGGGGAGGCAGCCCCAGCATTTT
v_gene: TRBV21-1
j_gene: TRBJ1-5
d_gene: NA
abundance: NA

CDR3aa: CASRTARASPYGYTF
CDR3nt: TGTGCCAGCAGAACCGCCAGGGCGTCCCCTTATGGCTACACCTTC
v_gene: TRBV6-5
j_gene: TRBJ1-2
d_gene: NA
abundance: NA

CDR3aa: CASSLQGPFQETQYF
CDR3nt: TGCGCCAGCAGCTTGCAGGGGCCCTTCCAAGAGACCCAGTACTTC
v_gene: TRBV5-1
j_gene: TRBJ2-5
d_gene: NA
abundance: NA

CDR3aa: CASSDPSSGGALRRQETQYF
CDR3nt: TGTGCCAGCAGTGATCCGTCTAGCGGGGGGGCCCTCCGGCGCCAAGAGACCCAGTACTTC
v_gene: TRBV2
j_gene: TRBJ2-5
d_gene: TRBD2
abundance: NA

CDR3aa: CASRSTGRGFHEQYF
CDR3nt: TGTGCCAGCAGATCCACGGGCCGAGGGTTCCACGAGCAGTACTTC
v_gene: TRBV6-5
j_gene: TRBJ2-7
d_gene: NA
abundance: once

CDR3aa: CATSRGGQAEKNIQYF
CDR3nt: TGTGCCACCAGCAGAGGGGGACAGGCCGAGAAAAACATTCAGTACTTC
v_gene: TRBV15
j_gene: TRBJ2-4
d_gene: TRBD1
abundance: NA

CDR3aa: CASLTSGGLQETQYF
CDR3nt: TGTGCCAGCCTCACTAGCGGGGGCCTTCAAGAGACCCAGTACTTC
v_gene: TRBV28
j_gene: TRBJ2-5
d_gene: TRBD2
abundance: NA

CDR3aa: CASSSGTGILGYGYTF
CDR3nt: TGTGCCAGCAGCAGTGGGACAGGCATTCTCGGCTATGGCTACACCTTC
v_gene: TRBV9
j_gene: TRBJ1-2
d_gene: TRBD1
abundance: NA

CDR3aa: CASSTRQGNTGELFF
CDR3nt: TGTGCCAGCAGCACTCGACAGGGGAACACCGGGGAGCTGTTTTTT
v_gene: TRBV5-5
j_gene: TRBJ2-2
d_gene: TRBD1
abundance: NA

CDR3aa: CASSVRTSGAGEQFF
CDR3nt: TGTGCCAGCAGCGTGAGGACTAGCGGGGCTGGTGAGCAGTTCTTC
v_gene: TRBV9
j_gene: TRBJ2-1
d_gene: TRBD2
abundance: NA

CDR3aa: CASSYPGQGHGYTF
CDR3nt: TGTGCCAGCAGCTACCCGGGACAGGGTCATGGCTACACCTTC
v_gene: TRBV28
j_gene: TRBJ1-2
d_gene: TRBD1
abundance: NA

CDR3aa: CASKAGGQIPYTDTQYF
CDR3nt: TGTGCCAGCAAAGCGGGGGGCCAGATTCCATACACAGATACGCAGTATTTT
v_gene: TRBV5-4
j_gene: TRBJ2-3
d_gene: TRBD2
abundance: NA

CDR3aa: CASGRDREAGYTF
CDR3nt: TGTGCTAGTGGTAGGGACAGGGAAGCAGGCTACACCTTC
v_gene: TRBV12-5
j_gene: TRBJ1-2
d_gene: TRBD1
abundance: NA